This T cell receptor beta chain originates from a study of blood T cells in healthy people across ages. General study findings and limits: Unsorted PBMC input precluded a conclusive naive versus antigen-experienced comparison.

The authors drew approximately 10 milliliters of peripheral blood from each donor. The study isolated at least 6.5 million PBMCs from each sample. Notes on this clonotype: Its antigen remains unidentified.

PCR was performed a second time for about 6 to 11 cycles using a sample-barcoded 5' primer and a J-beta primer mix. Each sample provided no less than 2.5 million CDR3-containing paired-end reads. One entry per CDR3 protein, called by TCRdb with MiXCR from the 5' RACE reads. Of over 950,000 distinct CDR3 sequences listed, 51% were seen once; the top ten hold about 20%. Sequences were obtained from blood. The receptor comes from a woman aged 55-75 years in good health.

CDR3 residues: CATARGQGDNEQFF. In DNA form, the CDR3 reads TGTGCCACAGCGAGGGGACAGGGGGACAATGAGCAGTTCTTC. This chain uses TRBV6-5 with TRBJ2-1, with 11 bases lining up with TRBD1. Trimming at V came to 10 bases and at J to 5 bases, leaving 7 bases not matched to a gene. The germline V gene has CDR1 MNHEY and CDR2 SVGAGI. This CDR3 has 14 amino acids.